The entry that follows covers one T cell receptor beta chain sequence. Its antigen is unidentified. This sample is drawn from a study of identical twins. cDNA carried unique molecular identifiers, and a universal primer site was added by template switching. TCRdb reprocessed the 5' RACE reads via MiXCR and lists one record per CDR3 protein. This table holds 500,000 to 550,000 distinct CDR3 sequences, approximately 20% found once. The germline V gene encodes CDR1 DFQATT and CDR2 SNEGSKA (reference sequence). The V and J ends lost 2 bases and 5 bases respectively, with 7 bases between them. There are 11 residues in the CDR3. General study results and limits: Partial confounding of zero-insertion analyses by invariant MAIT and iNKT cells was possible. The study found weaker excess twin sharing in beta out-of-frame sequences. Whereas memory repertoires showed no such difference, abundant cord blood beta clonotypes carried fewer insertions.

Separately, the same data were catalogued under a study of yellow fever vaccine responses in identical twins.

The TCR sequence derives from a woman aged 18-30 years in good health. The rearrangement uses TRBV20-1 and TRBJ2-7; D remains ambiguous. The sequencing sample was made of CD4+ T cells sorted from blood. This CDR3 reads CSARPRDEQYF. DNA for the CDR3: TGCAGTGCTAGACCTCGCGACGAGCAGTACTTC.